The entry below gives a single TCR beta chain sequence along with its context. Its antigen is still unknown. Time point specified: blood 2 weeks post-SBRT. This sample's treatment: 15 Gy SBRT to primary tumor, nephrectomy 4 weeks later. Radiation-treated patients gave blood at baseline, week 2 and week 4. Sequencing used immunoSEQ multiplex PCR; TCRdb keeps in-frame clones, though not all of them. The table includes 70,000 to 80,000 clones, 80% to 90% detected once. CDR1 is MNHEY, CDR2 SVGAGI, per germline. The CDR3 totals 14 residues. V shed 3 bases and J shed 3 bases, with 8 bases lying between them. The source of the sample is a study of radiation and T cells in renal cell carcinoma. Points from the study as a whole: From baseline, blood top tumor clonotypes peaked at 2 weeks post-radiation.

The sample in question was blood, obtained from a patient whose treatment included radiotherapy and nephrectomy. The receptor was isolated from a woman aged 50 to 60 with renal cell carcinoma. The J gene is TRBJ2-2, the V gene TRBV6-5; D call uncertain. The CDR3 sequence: CASSYRRYTGELFF. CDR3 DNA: TGTGCCAGCAGTTATCGGCGATACACCGGGGAGCTGTTTTTT.